A single sample gave rise to the 5 T cell receptor beta chains below, sequenced in a study of shared clonotypes between healthy human individuals. This table comes from immunoSEQ multiplex PCR, and its TCRdb copy is limited to in-frame clones, with some not included. The table records about 510,000 clones, about 79% of them present only once. Material for sequencing was PBMCs. The origin of the receptors is a woman in her thirties or forties in good health. Some clones in this sample may be carry-over from other donors' samples.

The chain has TRBV4-1 and TRBJ2-7; maybe TRBD2 (5 bases). Germline V gives CDR1 MGHRA, CDR2 YSYEKL. The CDR3 sequence is 16 residues long. Between the trimmed V and J ends, which lost 3 bases and 7 bases, there was a span of 22 bases. CDR3 in amino acids: CASSQGRLGSGGEQYF. CDR3 DNA sequence: TGCGCCAGCAGCCAGGGCCGACTGGGGTCGGGCGGGGAGCAGTACTTC.

The chain has TRBV2 and TRBJ2-3, with 9 bases lining up with TRBD1. The CDR3 runs 15 residues. CDR1 SNHLY and CDR2 FYNNEI come from the germline V gene. Trimming at V came to 10 bases and at J to 4 bases, leaving 12 bases not matched to a gene. CDR3 DNA sequence: TGTGCCACCGGAGGGGGGACAGGGTTCGCAGATACGCAGTATTTT. It specifies CATGGGTGFADTQYF.

The V call is TRBV2, the J call TRBJ1-1; 8 nucleotides align to TRBD1. Trimming at V came to 1 base and at J to 6 bases, leaving 7 bases not matched to a gene. CDR3 length equals 15 residues. Germline assignment: CDR1 SNHLY and CDR2 FYNNEI. The CDR3 loop is CASSEGTGLGAEAFF. CDR3 coding DNA: TGTGCCAGCAGTGAAGGGACAGGGCTCGGGGCTGAAGCTTTCTTT. Drawing the rest from reference TRBV2 and TRBJ1-1, the complete variable domain is EPEVTQTPSHQVTQMGQEVILRCVPISNHLYFYWYRQILGQKVEFLVSFYNNEISEKSEIFDDQFSVERPDGSNFTLKIRSTKLEDSAMYFCASSEGTGLGAEAFFGQGTRLTVV.

This rearrangement joins TRBV9 to TRBJ2-3, with D possibly being TRBD2 (5 bases). The germline gives CDR1 SGDLS, CDR2 YYNGEE. This CDR3 is 15 amino acids long. With 2 bases removed from V and 3 bases from J, the gap between germline ends came to 13 bases. The CDR3 loop is CASSVGVVLTDTQYF. CDR3 coding DNA: TGTGCCAGCAGCGTGGGAGTTGTGCTGACAGATACGCAGTATTTT.

The chain uses TRBV28 and TRBJ1-1; a weak D match, TRBD1 (5 bases). CDR1 is MDHEN and CDR2 is SYDVKM in the germline V gene. This CDR3 region has 13 residues. V lost 5 bases, J lost 5 bases, and 12 bases lay in between. As DNA, the CDR3 is TGTGCCAGCAGTGAGGGGAGGGTAACTGAAGCTTTCTTT. Translation: CASSEGRVTEAFF.